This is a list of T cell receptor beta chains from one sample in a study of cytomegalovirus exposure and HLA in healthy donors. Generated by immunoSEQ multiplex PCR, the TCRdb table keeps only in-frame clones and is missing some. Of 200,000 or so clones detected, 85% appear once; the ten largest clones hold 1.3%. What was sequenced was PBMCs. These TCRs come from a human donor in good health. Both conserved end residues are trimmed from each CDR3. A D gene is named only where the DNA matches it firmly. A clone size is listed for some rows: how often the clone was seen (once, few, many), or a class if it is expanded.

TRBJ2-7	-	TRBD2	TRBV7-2	ASSLVTSGSYEQY
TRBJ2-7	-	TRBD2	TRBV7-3	ASSPTPGGFYEQY
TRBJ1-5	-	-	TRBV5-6	ASSRRRGQPQH
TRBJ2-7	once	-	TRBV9	ASSVEAGVSYEQY
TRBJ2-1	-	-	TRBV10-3	AISERGTDNEQF
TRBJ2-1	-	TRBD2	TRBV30	AWSGASGAKGDEQF
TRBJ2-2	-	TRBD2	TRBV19	ASSIGRRTGELF
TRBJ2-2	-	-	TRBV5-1	ASQAGRPSGELF
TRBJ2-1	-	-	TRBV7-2	ASSLFGGNEQF
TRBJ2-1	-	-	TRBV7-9	ASSLAFGGSRSYNEQF
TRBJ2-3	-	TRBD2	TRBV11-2	ASSGGLAGGVDTQY
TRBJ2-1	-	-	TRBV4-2	ASSHQDSHEQF
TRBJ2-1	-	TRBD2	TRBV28	ASSPLETSGVDNEQF
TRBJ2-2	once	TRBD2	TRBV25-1	ASSSSGRVDGELF
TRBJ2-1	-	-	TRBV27	ASKITGTISYNEQF
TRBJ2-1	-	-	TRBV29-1	SVTQAGENEQF
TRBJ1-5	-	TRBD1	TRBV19	ASSLRQGGQPQH
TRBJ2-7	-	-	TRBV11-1	ASSSHSQPYEQY
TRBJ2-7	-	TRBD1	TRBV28	ASRETGTGAYEQY
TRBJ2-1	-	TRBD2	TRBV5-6	ASKWVRFVGSGRNIWEF
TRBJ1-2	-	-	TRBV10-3	AISESLDEAYGYT
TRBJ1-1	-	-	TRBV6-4	ASSRTGAF
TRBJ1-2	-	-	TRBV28	ASRRTRGGYGYT
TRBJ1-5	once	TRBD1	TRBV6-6	ASSYFRTGEAQPQH
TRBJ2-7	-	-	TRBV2	ASKIQGFSYEQY
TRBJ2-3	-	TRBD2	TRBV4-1	ASSQFRLAENTDTQY
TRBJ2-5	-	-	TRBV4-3	ASSQEVAQQETQY
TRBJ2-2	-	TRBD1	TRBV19	ASGPGTGTTGELF
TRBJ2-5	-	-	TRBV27	ASSFTWEQTQY
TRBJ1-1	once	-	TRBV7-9	ASSSTRLNTEAF
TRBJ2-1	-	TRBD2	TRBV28	ASTPAGGKYNEQF